These 9 T cell receptor beta chains were all obtained from the same sample, sequenced in a study of control samples from healthy donors and cancer patients. Profiling relied on immunoSEQ multiplex PCR, and the TCRdb table lists in-frame clones only, not all of them. The sample has 85,000 to 90,000 clones, around nine tenths seen once; the top ten hold 9% to 10%. Sequenced input: PBMCs. These TCRs come from a woman between 45 and 60 years old with colorectal cancer.

The rearrangement links TRBV6-5 to TRBJ2-1; 8 bases align to TRBD1. The CDR3 runs to 15 residues. V was pared by 6 bases and J by 3 bases, with 7 bases of the junction left unmatched. The germline V gene encodes CDR1 MNHEY and CDR2 SVGAGI. CDR3 sequence reads: CASSTGGSGYNEQFF. CDR3 nucleotide sequence: TGTGCCAGCAGCACAGGGGGTTCTGGCTACAATGAGCAGTTCTTC.

The chain joins TRBV23-1 to TRBJ2-4; tentatively, D is TRBD2 (5 bases). TRBV23-1 belongs to the ORF category, with a function that is uncertain. This CDR3 is built from 13 residues. Here the CDR3 reads CAYPGRGKNIQYF. The CDR3 nucleotides read TGCGCGTACCCGGGGAGAGGCAAAAACATTCAGTACTTC.

The genes are TRBV4-1 and TRBJ1-1; D is unresolved. The CDR3 has 14 residues. V shed 1 base and J shed 3 bases, with 9 bases lying between them. Germline loops: CDR1 MGHRA, CDR2 YSYEKL. The CDR3 is CASSQGHTHTEAFF. The CDR3, as DNA: TGCGCCAGCAGCCAAGGTCACACACACACTGAAGCTTTCTTT.

The V gene is TRBV4-1, the J gene TRBJ2-3; no clear D. Germline values: CDR1 MGHRA, CDR2 YSYEKL. Trimming pared 4 bases from V and 4 bases from J, leaving 18 bases between. The length of the CDR3 is 16 residues. The CDR3 sequence: CASSPLSGVRADTQYF. In DNA form, the CDR3 reads TGCGCCAGCAGCCCCCTCAGTGGGGTAAGAGCAGATACGCAGTATTTT.

The V gene is TRBV9, the J gene TRBJ1-3; D unclear. The CDR3 has 14 amino acids. Trimming removed 0 bases at V and 3 bases at J, with 7 bases between. Germline values: CDR1 SGDLS, CDR2 YYNGEE. The CDR3 here is CASSVEGVGNTIYF. CDR3 nucleotides: TGTGCCAGCAGCGTAGAAGGAGTTGGAAACACCATATATTTT.

The chain employs TRBV6-5 and TRBJ2-1, with D maybe TRBD2 (5 bases). The CDR3 has 13 residues. CDR1 and CDR2 (germline): MNHEY, SVGAGI. V lost 7 bases and J lost 10, with 17 bases in between. CDR3 in amino acids: CASTGGLGWEQFF. The CDR3 bases are TGTGCCAGCACAGGAGGCTTGGGATGGGAGCAGTTCTTC.

This chain connects TRBV6-6 to TRBJ2-2; 8 nucleotides agree with TRBD2. The ends lost 8 bases at V and 7 bases at J; junction bases unmatched: 3. CDR1 is MNHNY and CDR2 is SVGAGI in the germline V gene (reference sequence). This CDR3 is 12 amino acids long. CDR3 sequence reads: CASRGGNGELFF. The CDR3 DNA sequence: TGTGCCAGCCGGGGGGGCAACGGGGAGCTGTTTTTT.

This chain uses TRBV6-2 or TRBV6-3 with TRBJ2-5; D could derive from TRBD1 or TRBD2 (5 bases each). This CDR3 region has 15 residues. The V gene's germline CDR1 is MNHEY and CDR2 SVGEGT. With 6 bases removed from V and 5 bases from J, the gap between germline ends came to 19 bases. CDR3 sequence (DNA): TGTGCCAGCAGCGCCGTTGAGGGAAGGGGTGAGACCCAGTACTTC. Translated, it gives CASSAVEGRGETQYF.

CDR3 coding DNA: TGTGCCAGCAGCTTAAACAGGGGTGGGTCACCCCTCCACTTT. As protein: CASSLNRGGSPLHF. The rearrangement joins TRBV5-8 to TRBJ1-6, with 7 bases matching TRBD1. Germline loops: CDR1 SGHTS, CDR2 YDEGEE. V shed 2 bases and J 10 bases; nucleotides not matched to a gene: 6. This CDR3 spans 14 amino acids.